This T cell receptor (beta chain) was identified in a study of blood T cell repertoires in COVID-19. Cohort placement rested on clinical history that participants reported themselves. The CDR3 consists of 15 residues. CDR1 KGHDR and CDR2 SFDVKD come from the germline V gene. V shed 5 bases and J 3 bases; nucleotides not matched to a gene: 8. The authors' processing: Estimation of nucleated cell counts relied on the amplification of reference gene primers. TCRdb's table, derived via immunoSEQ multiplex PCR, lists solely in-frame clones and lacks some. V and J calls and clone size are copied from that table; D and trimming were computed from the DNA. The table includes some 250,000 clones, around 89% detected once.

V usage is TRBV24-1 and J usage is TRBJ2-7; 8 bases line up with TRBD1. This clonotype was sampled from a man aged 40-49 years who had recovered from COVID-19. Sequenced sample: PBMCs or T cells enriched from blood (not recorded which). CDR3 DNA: TGTGCCACCAGTGCCTTGGGACAGGAAGGCTACGAGCAGTACTTC. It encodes CATSALGQEGYEQYF.